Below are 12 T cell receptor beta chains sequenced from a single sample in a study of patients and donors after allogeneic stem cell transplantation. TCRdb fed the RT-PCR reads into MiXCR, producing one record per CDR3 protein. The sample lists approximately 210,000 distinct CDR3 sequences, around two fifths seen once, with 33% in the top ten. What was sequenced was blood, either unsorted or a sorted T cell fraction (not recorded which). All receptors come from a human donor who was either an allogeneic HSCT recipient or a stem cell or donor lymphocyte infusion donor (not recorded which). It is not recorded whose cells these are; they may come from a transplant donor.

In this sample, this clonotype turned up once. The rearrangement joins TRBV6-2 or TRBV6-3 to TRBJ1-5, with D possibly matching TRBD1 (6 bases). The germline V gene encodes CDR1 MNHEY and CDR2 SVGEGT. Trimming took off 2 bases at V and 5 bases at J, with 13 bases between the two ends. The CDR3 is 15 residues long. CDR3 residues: CASSYARGEHQPQHF. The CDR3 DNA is TGTGCCAGCAGTTACGCCAGGGGAGAACATCAGCCCCAGCATTTT.

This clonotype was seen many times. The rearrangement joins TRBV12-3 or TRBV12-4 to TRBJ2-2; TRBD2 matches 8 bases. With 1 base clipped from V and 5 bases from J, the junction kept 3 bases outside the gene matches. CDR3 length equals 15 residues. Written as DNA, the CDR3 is TGTGCCAGCAGTTTAGGGACTAGCTCTACCGGGGAGCTGTTTTTT. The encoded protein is CASSLGTSSTGELFF.

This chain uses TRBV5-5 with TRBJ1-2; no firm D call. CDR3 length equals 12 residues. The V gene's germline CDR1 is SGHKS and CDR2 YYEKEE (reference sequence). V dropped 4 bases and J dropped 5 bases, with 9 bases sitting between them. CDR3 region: CASSKESYGYTF. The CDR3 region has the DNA TGTGCCAGCAGCAAGGAAAGTTATGGCTACACCTTC. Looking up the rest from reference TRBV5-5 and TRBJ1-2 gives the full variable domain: DAGVTQSPTHLIKTRGQQVTLRCSPISGHKSVSWYQQVLGQGPQFIFQYYEKEERGRGNFPDRFSARQFPNYSSELNVNALLLGDSALYLCASSKESYGYTFGSGTRLTVV.

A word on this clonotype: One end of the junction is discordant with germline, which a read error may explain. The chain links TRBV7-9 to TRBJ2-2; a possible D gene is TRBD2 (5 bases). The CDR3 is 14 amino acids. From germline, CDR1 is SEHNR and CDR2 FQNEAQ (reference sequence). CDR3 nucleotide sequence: TGTGCCAGCAGCCTAGCCTGGAACACCGGGGAGCTGTTTTTT. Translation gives CASSLAWNTGELFF.

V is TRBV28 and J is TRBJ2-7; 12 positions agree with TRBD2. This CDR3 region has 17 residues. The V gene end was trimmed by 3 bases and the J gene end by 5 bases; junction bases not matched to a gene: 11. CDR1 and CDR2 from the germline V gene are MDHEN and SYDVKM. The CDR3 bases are TGTGCCAGCAGTTTCCCCGGACGACTAGCGGGAGTTGACGAGCAGTACTTC. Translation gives CASSFPGRLAGVDEQYF.

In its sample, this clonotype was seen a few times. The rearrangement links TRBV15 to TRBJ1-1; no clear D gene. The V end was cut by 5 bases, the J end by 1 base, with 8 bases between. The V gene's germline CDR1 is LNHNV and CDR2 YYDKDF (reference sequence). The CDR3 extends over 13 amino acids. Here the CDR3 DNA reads TGTGCCACCAGCCGCACTTCGAACACTGAAGCTTTCTTT. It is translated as CATSRTSNTEAFF.

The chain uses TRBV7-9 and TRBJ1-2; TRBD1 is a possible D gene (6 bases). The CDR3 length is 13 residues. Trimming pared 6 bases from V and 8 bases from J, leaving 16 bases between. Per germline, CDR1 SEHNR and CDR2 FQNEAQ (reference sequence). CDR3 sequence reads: CASRYRQAEGYTF. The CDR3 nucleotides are TGTGCCAGCAGATACCGACAGGCTGAGGGCTACACCTTC.

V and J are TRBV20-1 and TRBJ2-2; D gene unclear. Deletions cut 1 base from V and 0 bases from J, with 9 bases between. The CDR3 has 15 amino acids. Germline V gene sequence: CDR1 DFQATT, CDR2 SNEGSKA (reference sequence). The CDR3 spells CSARVGGANTGELFF. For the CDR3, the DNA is TGCAGTGCTAGAGTTGGCGGTGCGAACACCGGGGAGCTGTTTTTT.

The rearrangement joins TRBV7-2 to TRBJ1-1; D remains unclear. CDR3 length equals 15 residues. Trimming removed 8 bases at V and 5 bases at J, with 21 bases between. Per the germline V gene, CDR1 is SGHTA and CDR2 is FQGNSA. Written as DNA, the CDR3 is TGTGCCAGCGAGTTGGCAGGTTCATCTGTTACTGAAGCTTTCTTT. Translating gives CASELAGSSVTEAFF.

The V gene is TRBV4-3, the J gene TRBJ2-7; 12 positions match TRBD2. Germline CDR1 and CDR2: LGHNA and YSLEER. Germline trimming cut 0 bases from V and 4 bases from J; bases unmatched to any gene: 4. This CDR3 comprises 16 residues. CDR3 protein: CASSQDSTSGGYEQYF. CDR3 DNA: TGCGCCAGCAGCCAAGATTCGACTAGCGGGGGATACGAGCAGTACTTC.

In DNA, the CDR3 is TGCGCCAGCAGCCATGGGGACGGCGACTATGGCTACACCTTC. Amino acids: CASSHGDGDYGYTF. The chain employs TRBV4-3 and TRBJ1-2, with D tentatively TRBD1 (5 bases). The germline gives CDR1 LGHNA, CDR2 YSLEER. The CDR3 has 14 residues. Trimming cost V 3 bases and J 3 bases, with 11 bases left between them.

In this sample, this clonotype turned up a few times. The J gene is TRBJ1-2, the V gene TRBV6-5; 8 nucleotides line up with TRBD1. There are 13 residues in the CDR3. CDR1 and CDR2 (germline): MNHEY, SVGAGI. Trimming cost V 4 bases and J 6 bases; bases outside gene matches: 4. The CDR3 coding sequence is TGTGCCAGCAGTTCCTCGACAGGGGATGGCTACACCTTC. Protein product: CASSSSTGDGYTF.